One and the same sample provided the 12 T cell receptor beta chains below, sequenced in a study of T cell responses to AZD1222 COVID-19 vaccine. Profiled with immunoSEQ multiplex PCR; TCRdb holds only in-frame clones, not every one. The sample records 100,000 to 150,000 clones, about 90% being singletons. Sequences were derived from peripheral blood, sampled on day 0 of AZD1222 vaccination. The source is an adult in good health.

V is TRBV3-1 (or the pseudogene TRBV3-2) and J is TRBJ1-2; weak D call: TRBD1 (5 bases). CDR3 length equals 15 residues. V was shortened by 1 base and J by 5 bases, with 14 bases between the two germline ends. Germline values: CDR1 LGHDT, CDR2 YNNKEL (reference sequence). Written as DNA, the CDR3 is TGTGCCAGCAGCCAAGCTCAGGGAGTAGGGTATGGCTACACCTTC. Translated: CASSQAQGVGYGYTF.

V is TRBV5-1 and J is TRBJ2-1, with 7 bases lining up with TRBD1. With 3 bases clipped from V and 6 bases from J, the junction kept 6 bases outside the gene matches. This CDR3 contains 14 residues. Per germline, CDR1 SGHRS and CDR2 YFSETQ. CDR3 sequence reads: CASSSDRMINEQFF. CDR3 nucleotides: TGCGCCAGCAGCTCGGACAGGATGATCAATGAGCAGTTCTTC. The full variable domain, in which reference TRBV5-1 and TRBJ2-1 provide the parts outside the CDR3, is KAGVTQTPRYLIKTRGQQVTLSCSPISGHRSVSWYQQTPGQGLQFLFEYFSETQRNKGNFPGRFSGRQFSNSRSEMNVSTLELGDSALYLCASSSDRMINEQFFGPGTRLTVL.

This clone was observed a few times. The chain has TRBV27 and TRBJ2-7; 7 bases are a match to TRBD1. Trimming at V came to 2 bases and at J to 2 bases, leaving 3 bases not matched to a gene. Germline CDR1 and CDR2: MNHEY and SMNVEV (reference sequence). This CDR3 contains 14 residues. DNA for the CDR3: TGTGCCAGCAGTTTAGAGGGGACAGCCTACGAGCAGTACTTC. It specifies CASSLEGTAYEQYF.

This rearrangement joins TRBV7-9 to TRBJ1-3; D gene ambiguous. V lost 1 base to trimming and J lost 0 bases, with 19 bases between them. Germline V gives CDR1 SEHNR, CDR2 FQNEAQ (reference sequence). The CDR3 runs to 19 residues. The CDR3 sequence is CASSLGVSEDFSSGNTIYF. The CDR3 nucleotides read TGTGCCAGCAGCTTAGGGGTTTCCGAAGATTTCAGCTCTGGAAACACCATATATTTT.

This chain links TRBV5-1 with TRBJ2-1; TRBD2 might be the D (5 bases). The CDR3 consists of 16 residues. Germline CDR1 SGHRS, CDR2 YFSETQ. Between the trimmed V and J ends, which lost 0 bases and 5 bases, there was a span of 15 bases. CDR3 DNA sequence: TGCGCCAGCAGCTTGGCCTTGCTAGCAGCGGACAATGAGCAGTTCTTC. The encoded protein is CASSLALLAADNEQFF.

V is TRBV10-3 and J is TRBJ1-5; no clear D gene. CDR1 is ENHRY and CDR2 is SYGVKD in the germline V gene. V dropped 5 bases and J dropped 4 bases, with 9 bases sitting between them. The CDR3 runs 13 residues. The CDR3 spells CAISISGNQPQHF. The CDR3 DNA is TGTGCCATCAGTATATCGGGGAATCAGCCCCAGCATTTT.

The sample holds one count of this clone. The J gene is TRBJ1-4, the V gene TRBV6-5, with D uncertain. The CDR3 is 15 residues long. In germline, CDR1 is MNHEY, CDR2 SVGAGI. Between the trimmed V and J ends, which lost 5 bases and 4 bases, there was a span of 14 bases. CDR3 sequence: CASSMTGVVNEKLFF. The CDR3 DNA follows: TGTGCCAGCAGTATGACCGGCGTAGTTAATGAAAAACTGTTTTTT.

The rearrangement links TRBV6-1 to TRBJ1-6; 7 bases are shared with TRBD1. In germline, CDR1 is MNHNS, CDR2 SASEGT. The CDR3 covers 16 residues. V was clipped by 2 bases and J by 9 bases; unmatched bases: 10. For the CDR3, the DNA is TGTGCCAGCAGTGAACCCCCACAGGGGAGGCGTTCACCCCTCCACTTT. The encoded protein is CASSEPPQGRRSPLHF.

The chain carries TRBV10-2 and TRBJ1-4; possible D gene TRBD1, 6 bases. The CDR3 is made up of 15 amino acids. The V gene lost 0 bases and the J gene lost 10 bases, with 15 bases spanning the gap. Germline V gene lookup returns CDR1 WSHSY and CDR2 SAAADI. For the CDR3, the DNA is TGCGCCAGCAGTGAGTCGGGGGCAAGCGACGGAAAACTGTTTTTT. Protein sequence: CASSESGASDGKLFF.

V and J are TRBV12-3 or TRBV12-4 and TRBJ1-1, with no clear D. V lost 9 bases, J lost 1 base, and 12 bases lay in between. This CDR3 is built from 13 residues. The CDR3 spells CASGRETNTEAFF. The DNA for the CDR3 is TGTGCCAGTGGGAGAGAAACGAACACTGAAGCTTTCTTT.

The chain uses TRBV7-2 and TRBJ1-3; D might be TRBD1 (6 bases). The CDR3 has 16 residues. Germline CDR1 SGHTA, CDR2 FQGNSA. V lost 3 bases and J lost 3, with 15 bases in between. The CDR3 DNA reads TGTGCCAGCAGCTTCGGCAGGGGCGTTGATGGAAACACCATATATTTT. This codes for CASSFGRGVDGNTIYF.

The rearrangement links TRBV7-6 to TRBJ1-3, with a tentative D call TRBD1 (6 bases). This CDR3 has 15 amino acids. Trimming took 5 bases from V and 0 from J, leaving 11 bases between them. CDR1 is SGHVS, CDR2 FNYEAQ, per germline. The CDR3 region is CASSRGHGSGNTIYF. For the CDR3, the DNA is TGTGCCAGCAGCCGGGGACACGGCTCTGGAAACACCATATATTTT.